This passage covers 22 T cell receptor beta chains from one sample sequenced in a study of T cells in tuberculosis. Using immunoSEQ multiplex PCR, the repertoire was profiled, and TCRdb retains in-frame clones only, with some absent. The sample carries tens of thousands of clones, around 95% recorded once. The material sequenced was PBMCs. These receptors were obtained from a donor between 10 and 35 years old with latent tuberculosis or without tuberculosis infection.

This clone was found once. The genes are TRBV30 and TRBJ2-3; 7 nucleotides agree with TRBD1. V was clipped by 6 bases and J by 7 bases; unmatched bases: 4. Germline CDR1 and CDR2: GTSNPN and SVGIG (reference sequence). The length of the CDR3 is 11 residues. CDR3 sequence: CACRQGNTQYF. The DNA of the CDR3 is TGTGCCTGTCGACAGGGAAATACGCAGTATTTT.

The rearrangement links TRBV5-1 to TRBJ1-2, with 8 bases matching TRBD1. This CDR3 contains 15 residues. J lost 4 bases, V lost 8 bases, and 13 bases had no gene match. Germline V gene data show CDR1 as SGHRS and CDR2 as YFSETQ. This CDR3 is CASSRLRQGPYGYTF. Here the CDR3 DNA reads TGCGCCAGTTCCCGTTTACGACAGGGGCCCTATGGCTACACCTTC.

The gene calls are TRBV5-4 and TRBJ1-2, with TRBD1 as a possible D gene (6 bases). This CDR3 is 14 amino acids long. Trimming left V 0 bases short and J 7 bases short, with 13 bases between. Germline loops: CDR1 SGHNT, CDR2 YYREEE (reference sequence). CDR3 sequence (DNA): TGTGCCAGCAGCTTGGTAGGGGGAGAGGTTGGCTACACCTTC. It encodes CASSLVGGEVGYTF. Full variable domain (missing parts from reference TRBV5-4 and TRBJ1-2): ETGVTQSPTHLIKTRGQQVTLRCSSQSGHNTVSWYQQALGQGPQFIFQYYREEENGRGNFPPRFSGLQFPNYSSELNVNALELDDSALYLCASSLVGGEVGYTFGSGTRLTVV.

V is TRBV7-9 and J is TRBJ1-2; 10 bases line up with TRBD1. This CDR3 contains 14 residues. The V and J ends lost 7 bases and 5 bases, in that order; junction bases with no gene match: 7. The germline V gene encodes CDR1 SEHNR and CDR2 FQNEAQ (reference sequence). CDR3 nucleotide sequence: TGTGCCAGCACACCGGGACAGGGGATGTATGGCTACACCTTC. Translated, it gives CASTPGQGMYGYTF.

This chain uses TRBV19 with TRBJ2-2; a possible D gene is TRBD2 (5 bases). The CDR3 runs 16 residues. Germline V CDR1 and CDR2: LNHDA, SQIVND (reference sequence). Trimming shortened V by 1 base and J by 1 base, and 10 bases separated the two germline ends. CDR3 DNA sequence: TGTGCCAGTAGTATAGGGGAGACAAAGAACACCGGGGAGCTGTTTTTT. It yields the protein CASSIGETKNTGELFF.

This rearrangement joins TRBV28 to TRBJ1-1, with D possibly being TRBD1 (6 bases). V shed 5 bases and J shed 3 bases, with 22 bases lying between them. This CDR3 comprises 17 residues. Germline CDR1 and CDR2: MDHEN and SYDVKM. The CDR3 DNA is TGTGCCAGCAGTATCCCTAAAACCGGGACACGATACACTGAAGCTTTCTTT. It yields the protein CASSIPKTGTRYTEAFF.

The chain links TRBV12-5 to TRBJ1-1, with 8 bases identical to TRBD1. The V gene's germline CDR1 is LGHNT and CDR2 FRNRAP. The length of the CDR3 is 18 residues. Losses at the gene ends were 0 bases for V and 1 base for J; bases not matched to a gene: 10. The CDR3 spells CASGLVIGPGTGNTEAFF. CDR3 nucleotide sequence: TGTGCTAGTGGTTTGGTAATTGGGCCTGGGACAGGGAACACTGAAGCTTTCTTT.

The rearrangement links TRBV13 to TRBJ2-3, with 11 bases identical to TRBD1. The CDR3 spans 15 residues. Germline assignment: CDR1 PRHDT and CDR2 FYEKMQ (reference sequence). Trimming at V came to 5 bases and at J to 5 bases, leaving 6 bases not matched to a gene. The CDR3 region has the DNA TGTGCCAGCAGCCGCGGACAGGGGGCGGGAGATACGCAGTATTTT. Encoded protein: CASSRGQGAGDTQYF.

The chain is built from TRBV27 and TRBJ2-7; 12 bases map to TRBD2. Germline V gene sequence: CDR1 MNHEY, CDR2 SMNVEV (reference sequence). This CDR3 is 14 amino acids long. Trimming at V came to 5 bases and at J to 4 bases, leaving 3 bases not matched to a gene. CDR3 region: CASSETSGGYEQYF. The CDR3 DNA reads as TGTGCCAGCAGTGAAACTAGCGGGGGGTACGAGCAGTACTTC.

The chain has TRBV5-1 and TRBJ1-6, with D tentatively TRBD1 (6 bases). Germline CDR1 is SGHRS and CDR2 is YFSETQ. Trimming left V 4 bases short and J 9 bases short, with 14 bases between. This CDR3 has 14 amino acids. As DNA, the CDR3 is TGCGCCAGCAGCCCGCTGGGGGCAACTTCACCCCTCCACTTT. Translated: CASSPLGATSPLHF.

The chain uses TRBV28 and TRBJ1-6; TRBD1 agrees at 8 bases. With V trimmed by 2 bases and J by 11 bases, 14 bases remained unmatched. The CDR3 spans 17 residues. From germline, CDR1 is MDHEN and CDR2 SYDVKM. The CDR3 nucleotides are TGTGCCAGCAGTTTACCCCAGGGGGCGTTAGAAATGGCACCCCTCCACTTT. Protein: CASSLPQGALEMAPLHF.

The V call is TRBV27, the J call TRBJ2-7, with 13 bases lining up with TRBD2. CDR1 MNHEY and CDR2 SMNVEV come from the germline V gene (reference sequence). The CDR3 contains 15 residues. The V gene end was trimmed by 6 bases and the J gene end by 6 bases; junction bases not matched to a gene: 8. The chain's CDR3 is CASSRLAGGPLEQYF. DNA of the CDR3: TGTGCCAGCAGCCGACTAGCGGGGGGCCCCCTCGAGCAGTACTTC.

V and J are TRBV19 and TRBJ2-2, with 7 bases matching TRBD2. The CDR3 covers 14 residues. The ends lost 8 bases at V and 5 bases at J; junction bases unmatched: 8. CDR1 and CDR2 (germline): LNHDA, SQIVND (reference sequence). In DNA, the CDR3 is TGTGCCAGTTGGGGGACTATGACTACCGGGGAGCTGTTTTTT. Translated: CASWGTMTTGELFF. The full variable domain, rest sourced from reference TRBV19 and TRBJ2-2, is DGGITQSPKYLFRKEGQNVTLSCEQNLNHDAMYWYRQDPGQGLRLIYYSQIVNDFQKGDIAEGYSVSREKKESFPLTVTSAQKNPTAFYLCASWGTMTTGELFFGEGSRLTVL.

The rearrangement joins TRBV4-1 to TRBJ2-2, with D possibly TRBD2 on 6 matching bases. The germline V gene has CDR1 MGHRA and CDR2 YSYEKL. V lost 4 bases, J lost 6 bases, and 21 bases lay in between. This CDR3 is built from 17 residues. The CDR3 bases are TGCGCCAGCAGCCCCCATGGACTCGGGAGAAGCCCCGGGGAGCTGTTTTTT. It specifies CASSPHGLGRSPGELFF.

In its sample, this clone was seen once. The gene calls are TRBV12-5 and TRBJ2-7, with 10 bases that match TRBD1. Germline V CDR1 and CDR2: LGHNT, FRNRAP. Unmatched junction bases numbered 5, after V lost 5 bases and J lost 4 bases. CDR3 length: 14 amino acids. The CDR3 nucleotides read TGTGCTAGTGGTCTCGGACAGGGGGTATACGAGCAGTACTTC. Translating it yields CASGLGQGVYEQYF.

The genes are TRBV27 and TRBJ2-2; D ambiguous. This CDR3 comprises 13 residues. Looked up from germline, CDR1 is MNHEY and CDR2 is SMNVEV (reference sequence). Between the trimmed V and J ends, which lost 3 bases and 4 bases, there was a span of 6 bases. The CDR3: CASSFFSTGELFF. DNA for the CDR3: TGTGCCAGCAGTTTCTTTAGCACCGGGGAGCTGTTTTTT.

This clone was recorded once. The chain has TRBV30 and TRBJ1-1; D gene uncertain. The germline V gene encodes CDR1 GTSNPN and CDR2 SVGIG (reference sequence). The V gene lost 5 bases and the J gene lost 1 base, with 17 bases spanning the gap. CDR3 size: 15 residues. The CDR3 spells CAWLPRGRTNTEAFF. As DNA, the CDR3 is TGTGCCTGGCTCCCACGCGGGCGTACGAACACTGAAGCTTTCTTT.

The rearrangement uses TRBV7-3 and TRBJ1-1; D unclear. This CDR3 spans 14 amino acids. Germline V gene sequence: CDR1 SGHTA, CDR2 FQGTGA. The V and J ends lost 5 bases and 11 bases respectively, with 21 bases between them. In DNA form, the CDR3 reads TGTGCCAGCAGCACCAATGAGAAGCGTGGCGAGGCTTTCTTT. It yields the protein CASSTNEKRGEAFF.

The DNA of the CDR3 is TGCAGCGTTGGGGGCCAAATGAACACTGAAGCTTTCTTT. Protein product: CSVGGQMNTEAFF. The V call is TRBV29-1, the J call TRBJ1-1; TRBD1 might be the D (5 bases). The V and J ends lost 4 bases and 0 bases respectively, with 9 bases between them. This CDR3 has 13 amino acids. CDR1 is SQVTM, CDR2 ANQGSEA, per germline.

The J gene is TRBJ1-1, the V gene TRBV5-1, with a weak D call TRBD1 (6 bases). Germline V gives CDR1 SGHRS, CDR2 YFSETQ. The V and J ends lost 4 bases and 5 bases respectively, with 18 bases between them. CDR3 size: 15 residues. The CDR3 bases are TGCGCCAGCAGCGCTGGGTGGGGGCAACCGACTGAAGCTTTCTTT. This encodes CASSAGWGQPTEAFF. Full variable domain (missing parts from reference TRBV5-1 and TRBJ1-1): KAGVTQTPRYLIKTRGQQVTLSCSPISGHRSVSWYQQTPGQGLQFLFEYFSETQRNKGNFPGRFSGRQFSNSRSEMNVSTLELGDSALYLCASSAGWGQPTEAFFGQGTRLTVV.

The chain uses TRBV2 and TRBJ2-5; D uncertain. Per the germline V gene, CDR1 is SNHLY and CDR2 is FYNNEI. The CDR3 is 11 residues long. Trimming cost V 7 bases and J 3 bases, with 6 bases left between them. The CDR3 sequence is CASKFEETQYF. The DNA of the CDR3 is TGTGCCAGCAAATTCGAAGAGACCCAGTACTTC.

V is TRBV7-9 and J is TRBJ1-4, with 7 positions matching TRBD1. Unmatched junction bases numbered 2, after V lost 2 bases and J lost 5 bases. This CDR3 comprises 14 residues. Germline V gene data show CDR1 as SEHNR and CDR2 as FQNEAQ (reference sequence). The CDR3 nucleotides read TGTGCCAGCAGCTTAAGGGACAGCAATGAAAAACTGTTTTTT. Amino acid sequence: CASSLRDSNEKLFF.